This TCR beta chain came from a study of shared clonotypes between healthy human individuals. Profiling relied on immunoSEQ multiplex PCR, and the TCRdb table lists in-frame clones only, not all of them. This repertoire shows roughly 2,000,000 clones, about 95% found once; its top ten account for 1% to 1.5%. As concerns this clone: The same CDR3 also results from other DNA sequences found in this sample.

In the naive CD8 group, cells lacked CD45RO and were positively selected for CCR7, so terminally differentiated effector memory CD45RA+ cells were left out. The source is a man between 18 and 29 years old in good health. Sequencing was performed on naive CD8+ T cells sorted from blood.

The CDR3 nucleotides read TGTGCCAGCAGCTTAGTCGTTGAAGCTTTCTTT. Protein sequence: CASSLVVEAFF. V gene TRBV7-9 combines with J gene TRBJ1-1, with D uncertain. This CDR3 comprises 11 residues. V lost 1 base and J lost 7, with 4 bases in between. CDR1 and CDR2 (germline): SEHNR, FQNEAQ (reference sequence). The full variable domain, its missing parts supplied by reference TRBV7-9 and TRBJ1-1, is DTGVSQNPRHKITKRGQNVTFRCDPISEHNRLYWYRQTLGQGPEFLTYFQNEAQLEKSRLLSDRFSAERPKGSFSTLEIQRTEQGDSAMYLCASSLVVEAFFGQGTRLTVV.